This T cell receptor (beta chain) was identified during a study of blood T cell repertoires in COVID-19. Original data processing: Reference gene primer amplification gave nucleated cell count estimates. Only in-frame clones appear in the TCRdb table, and some are missing; sequencing was by immunoSEQ multiplex PCR. V and J calls and clone size are given by that table; D and trimming were obtained from the DNA. The profile covers about 140,000 clones, with about three quarters appearing a single time and about 2.9% taken by the ten largest. The CDR3 runs 15 residues. Trimming shortened V by 0 bases and J by 3 bases, and 12 bases separated the two germline ends. Germline lookup yields CDR1 MNHEY and CDR2 SVGAGI.

The clonotype originates from a woman between 50 and 59 years old who had recovered from COVID-19. The chain joins TRBV6-5 to TRBJ2-7; D may be TRBD2 (7 bases). The specimen sequenced was PBMCs or T cells enriched from blood (not recorded which). As DNA, the CDR3 is TGTGCCAGCAGTTACTCCGCGGGGGCCGGCTACGAGCAGTACTTC. Translated, it gives CASSYSAGAGYEQYF.